This entry lists 20 T cell receptor beta chains sequenced from one sample in a study of graft-versus-host responses after intestinal transplantation. Their antigen targets remain unknown. Produced via immunoSEQ multiplex PCR; TCRdb's table is partial and in-frame only. Seen here are about 89,000 clones, 75% to 95% observed once, and the top ten hold more than 0.075%. Sequenced here: unstimulated CD4+ T cells sorted from spleen or lymph node cells, sampled before intestinal transplant. The receptor source for this set is a human donor who received an intestinal transplant.

The chain joins TRBV29-1 to TRBJ2-1; no clear D. V dropped 6 bases and J dropped 5 bases, with 20 bases sitting between them. The CDR3 is made up of 15 amino acids. CDR1 is SQVTM, CDR2 ANQGSEA, per germline. The DNA of the CDR3 is TGCAGCGTAACCCCCCCTCGGTTATCGCACAATGAGCAGTTCTTC. Translation gives CSVTPPRLSHNEQFF.

CDR3 residues: CATSRDQPGDTEAFF. The CDR3, as DNA: TGTGCCACCAGCAGAGATCAGCCAGGGGACACTGAAGCTTTCTTT. The chain uses TRBV15 and TRBJ1-1, with TRBD1 as a possible D gene (6 bases). This CDR3 has 15 amino acids. Germline values: CDR1 LNHNV, CDR2 YYDKDF (reference sequence). V lost 0 bases, J lost 3 bases, and 11 bases lay in between.

This rearrangement joins TRBV11-2 to TRBJ2-5; D is ambiguous. The germline V and J ends were trimmed by 3 bases and 0 bases, with 11 bases remaining between them. Germline assignment: CDR1 SGHAT and CDR2 FQNNGV. The CDR3 spans 15 residues. The CDR3 spells CASSFRALYQETQYF. The CDR3 region has the DNA TGTGCCAGCAGCTTTCGCGCACTGTACCAAGAGACCCAGTACTTC.

The chain combines TRBV2 with TRBJ2-5, with 9 nucleotides matching TRBD2. Losses at the gene ends were 6 bases for V and 7 bases for J; bases not matched to a gene: 12. CDR1 is SNHLY, CDR2 FYNNEI, per germline. The CDR3 runs 15 residues. As DNA, the CDR3 is TGTGCCAGCAGGAATAGCGGGGGTACGATGGGGACCCAGTACTTC. As protein: CASRNSGGTMGTQYF.

The chain employs TRBV6-5 and TRBJ1-2, with D possibly TRBD1 on 5 matching bases. The CDR3 loop spans 16 amino acids. Germline lookup yields CDR1 MNHEY and CDR2 SVGAGI. V was cut by 1 base and J by 9 bases, with 21 bases left in between. This CDR3 reads CASSYFLLGGSGSYTF. The CDR3 DNA reads as TGTGCCAGCAGTTACTTTCTGTTGGGGGGATCCGGGAGCTACACCTTC.

The chain links TRBV4-1 to TRBJ2-5; the match to TRBD2 covers 8 bases. This CDR3 is built from 15 residues. Germline-derived CDR1 and CDR2 are MGHRA and YSYEKL. J gave up 4 bases and V 4 bases, and 8 bases lay outside the gene matches. CDR3 residues: CASSLSGVGGETQYF. The CDR3 region has the DNA TGCGCCAGCAGCCTTAGCGGGGTTGGGGGAGAGACCCAGTACTTC.

The genes are TRBV11-3 and TRBJ2-5, with TRBD2 matching over 8 bases. The germline CDR1 and CDR2 sequences are SGHNT and YENEEA. This CDR3 spans 14 amino acids. After removal of 2 bases from V and 2 bases from J, the junction contained 1 base not matched to a gene. The CDR3, as DNA: TGTGCCAGCAGCTTAACTAGCGGACAAGAGACCCAGTACTTC. It specifies CASSLTSGQETQYF.

J is TRBJ1-2 and V is TRBV7-2, with D uncertain. Trimming cost V 2 bases and J 8 bases, with 21 bases left between them. Germline values: CDR1 SGHTA, CDR2 FQGNSA. This CDR3 spans 16 amino acids. The DNA for the CDR3 is TGTGCCAGCAGCTTAAGGTCGGCGGCTGGTGGGGAGGGCTACACCTTC. Its translation: CASSLRSAAGGEGYTF.

The chain employs TRBV7-2 and TRBJ1-1; weak D call: TRBD1 (5 bases). This CDR3 is 14 amino acids long. Germline CDR1 reads SGHTA; CDR2 reads FQGNSA. Trimming pared 2 bases from V and 0 bases from J, leaving 7 bases between. CDR3 protein: CASSLRQMNTEAFF. CDR3 DNA: TGTGCCAGCAGCTTAAGACAGATGAACACTGAAGCTTTCTTT.

V is TRBV30 and J is TRBJ2-6; tentatively, D is TRBD2 (5 bases). Germline V gene lookup returns CDR1 GTSNPN and CDR2 SVGIG (reference sequence). The CDR3 runs 17 residues. Trimming shortened V by 2 bases and J by 0 bases, and 14 bases separated the two germline ends. Written as DNA, the CDR3 is TGTGCCTGGAGTCGGGGTAGGTTGCTCTCTGGGGCCAACGTCCTGACTTTC. This gives the protein CAWSRGRLLSGANVLTF.

DNA for the CDR3: TGTGCCGCCTCCGCGGGGAGGGGCACTGAAGCTTTCTTT. Its protein product is CAASAGRGTEAFF. The rearrangement links TRBV6-5 to TRBJ1-1; TRBD1 might be the D (5 bases). Germline V gene sequence: CDR1 MNHEY, CDR2 SVGAGI. The CDR3 covers 13 residues. Trimming took off 11 bases at V and 4 bases at J, with 17 bases between the two ends.

This clone was counted between two and nine times. The genes are TRBV2 and TRBJ1-2; a weak D match, TRBD1 (5 bases). CDR1 and CDR2 from the germline V gene are SNHLY and FYNNEI. This CDR3 is 16 amino acids long. With 7 bases removed from V and 4 bases from J, the gap between germline ends came to 22 bases. The CDR3 bases are TGTGCCAGCATGGCCGTCGGGCCTCCGGGGGGCTATGGCTACACCTTC. It codes for CASMAVGPPGGYGYTF.

This clone has a single count. CDR3 coding DNA: TGTGCCAGCTCACCATTGAGGTACGACTACCCCCCTGGCTACACCTTC. Protein product: CASSPLRYDYPPGYTF. V is TRBV18 and J is TRBJ1-2, with unresolved D. CDR1 and CDR2 (germline): KGHSH, LQKENI. V was shortened by 2 bases and J by 7 bases, with 20 bases between the two germline ends. This CDR3 region has 16 residues.

This clone came up a few times. V gene TRBV2 combines with J gene TRBJ1-3, with 8 bases identical to TRBD1. The CDR3 is 15 amino acids. The V gene's germline CDR1 is SNHLY and CDR2 FYNNEI. The V segment lost 3 bases and the J segment 3 bases; nucleotides outside the gene matches: 4. The DNA of the CDR3 is TGTGCCAGCAGTGACGCCAGGGGGCTTGGAAACACCATATATTTT. Protein: CASSDARGLGNTIYF.

With respect to this clone: A junction boundary mismatches the germline segment, possibly from a read error. The chain couples TRBV5-1 to TRBJ2-6; D is possibly TRBD1 (5 bases). Looked up from germline, CDR1 is SGHRS and CDR2 is YFSETQ. The CDR3 spans 16 residues. Here the CDR3 reads CASSLTGQAGANGLTF. The DNA of the CDR3 is TGCGCCAGCAGCTTGACGGGCCAGGCTGGGGCCAACGGCCTGACTTTC.

The V and J genes are TRBV12-5 and TRBJ2-7, with D perhaps TRBD1 (5 bases). The V and J ends lost 1 base and 2 bases respectively, with 21 bases between them. This CDR3 has 18 amino acids. In germline, CDR1 is LGHNT, CDR2 FRNRAP. CDR3 loop: CASGLGDPGRQNPYEQYF. The CDR3 DNA follows: TGTGCTAGTGGTTTGGGAGACCCAGGGCGTCAGAACCCCTACGAGCAGTACTTC.

The chain has TRBV29-1 and TRBJ1-1, with TRBD1 matching 9 bases. V shed 6 bases and J 4 bases; nucleotides not matched to a gene: 3. The germline gives CDR1 SQVTM, CDR2 ANQGSEA. The length of the CDR3 is 12 residues. CDR3 residues: CSVVQGATEAFF. CDR3 DNA sequence: TGCAGCGTGGTACAGGGGGCCACTGAAGCTTTCTTT.

The CDR3 DNA follows: TGTGCCAGCAGCTGGGGGTGGGGAGGCGTCGGGGAGCTGTTTTTT. This encodes CASSWGWGGVGELFF. The gene calls are TRBV7-7 and TRBJ2-2; possibly TRBD2 for D (6 bases). The CDR3 is 15 amino acids. Germline loops: CDR1 SSHAT, CDR2 FNYEAQ (reference sequence). V was cut by 4 bases and J by 7 bases, with 16 bases left in between.

V gene TRBV23-1 combines with J gene TRBJ1-6; D gene unclear. TRBV23-1 is placed among ORFs of uncertain function. CDR3 length equals 15 residues. Trimming removed 0 bases at V and 8 bases at J, with 11 bases between. CDR3: CASSQSLLTHSPLHF. The CDR3 bases are TGCGCCAGCAGTCAATCGCTCTTGACTCATTCACCCCTCCACTTT.

The chain is built from TRBV7-2 and TRBJ2-7; 7 nucleotides match TRBD2. From germline, CDR1 is SGHTA and CDR2 FQGNSA. The V segment lost 4 bases and the J segment 3 bases; nucleotides outside the gene matches: 15. CDR3 size: 17 residues. Here the CDR3 DNA reads TGTGCCAGCAGCTCTTATCCCAGTCCAGGCGGGGGCTACGAGCAGTACTTC. It codes for CASSSYPSPGGGYEQYF.